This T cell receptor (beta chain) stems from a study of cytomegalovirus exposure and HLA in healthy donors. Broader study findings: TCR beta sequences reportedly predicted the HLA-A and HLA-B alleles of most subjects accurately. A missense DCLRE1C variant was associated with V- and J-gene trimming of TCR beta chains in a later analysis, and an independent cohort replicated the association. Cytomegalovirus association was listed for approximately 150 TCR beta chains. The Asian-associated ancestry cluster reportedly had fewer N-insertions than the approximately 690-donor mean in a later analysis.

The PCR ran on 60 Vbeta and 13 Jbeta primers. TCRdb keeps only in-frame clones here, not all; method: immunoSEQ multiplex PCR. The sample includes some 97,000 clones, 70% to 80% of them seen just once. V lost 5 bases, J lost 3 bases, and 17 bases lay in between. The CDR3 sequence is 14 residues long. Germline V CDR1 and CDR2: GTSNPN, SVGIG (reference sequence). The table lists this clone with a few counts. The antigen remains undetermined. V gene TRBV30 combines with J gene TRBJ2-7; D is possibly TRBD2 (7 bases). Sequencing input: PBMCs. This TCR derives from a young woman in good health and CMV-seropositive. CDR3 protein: CAWVHAGALYEQYF. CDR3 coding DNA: TGTGCCTGGGTACACGCGGGGGCCCTCTACGAGCAGTACTTC.